This entry is about one T cell receptor (beta chain). Its antigen is not known. These data come from a study of cytotoxic CD8 clonotypes in ibrutinib-treated CLL. Looking at the study overall: Researchers reported over nine relapsed/refractory and some 14 treatment-naive patients, 17 of them IGHV unmutated. Response was recorded as partial in approximately 25 patients and complete in 2; at median about 64 months, roughly 15 remained remitted and some twelve had progressed. Findings of the study overall: Baseline clonality, above age-matched healthy donor levels, tracked circulating CD8+ T-cell counts. The public clonotypes identified were infrequent and showed contraction or stability on treatment.

Germline loops: CDR1 KGHSH, CDR2 LQKENI. This CDR3 contains 16 residues. J was trimmed by 6 bases and V by 6 bases; bases with no gene match: 14. The repertoire was sequenced with immunoSEQ multiplex PCR; TCRdb's copy has only in-frame clones and lacks some. This sample has some 200,000 clones, with 72% found just once. The TCR was taken from a human donor with chronic lymphocytic leukemia. This sequence joins TRBV18 and TRBJ2-1; 7 nucleotides line up with TRBD1. The sequencing here drew on PBMCs, taken after 24 months of ibrutinib treatment. CDR3 in amino acids: CASSNLVAGGGNEQFF. For the CDR3, the DNA is TGTGCCAGCTCGAACCTTGTGGCAGGGGGTGGCAATGAGCAGTTCTTC.